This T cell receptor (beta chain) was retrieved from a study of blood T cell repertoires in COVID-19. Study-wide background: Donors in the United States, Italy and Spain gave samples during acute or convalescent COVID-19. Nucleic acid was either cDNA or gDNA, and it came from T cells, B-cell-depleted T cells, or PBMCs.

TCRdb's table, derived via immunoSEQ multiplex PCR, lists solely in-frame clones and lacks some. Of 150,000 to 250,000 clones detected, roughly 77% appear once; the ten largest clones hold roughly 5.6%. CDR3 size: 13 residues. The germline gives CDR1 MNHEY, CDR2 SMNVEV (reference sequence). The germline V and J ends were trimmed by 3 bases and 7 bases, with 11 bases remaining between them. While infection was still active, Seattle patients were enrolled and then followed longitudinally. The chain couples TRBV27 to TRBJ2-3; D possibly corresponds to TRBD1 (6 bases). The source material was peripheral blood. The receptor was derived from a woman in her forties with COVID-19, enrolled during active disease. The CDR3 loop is CASSFTGLHTQYF. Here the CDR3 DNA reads TGTGCCAGCAGTTTCACAGGGTTGCATACGCAGTATTTT.